This TCR beta chain emerged from a study of blood T cells in healthy people across ages. The study, taken as a whole, reports: Among long-lived donors, naive CD4+ cells were more numerous and diversity higher than in aged donors.

There are a few counts of this clonotype. The target antigen is unknown. Primed by a sample-barcoded 5' primer and a J-beta primer mix, a second PCR proceeded for 7 to 11 cycles. TCRdb passed the 5' RACE reads through MiXCR, listing each CDR3 protein once. In the table there are roughly 800,000 distinct CDR3 sequences, 20% to 30% of which are singletons. In terms of origin and age, donors were healthy Caucasian individuals from Russia aged 6 to 90. The CDR3 loop spans 14 amino acids. Germline assignment: CDR1 SGHTA and CDR2 FQGNSA. The V end lost 0 bases, the J end lost 2 bases, and 8 bases lay between the germline ends. The sample was also linked to a second study, of T cells of mothers and their children. That paper states: Mothers yielded over 9 million CDR3 reads, children some 3 million each.

The sequencing input was blood. The receptor's source is a boy under 18 in good health. The chain links TRBV7-2 to TRBJ2-7; D call uncertain. The CDR3 DNA is TGTGCCAGCAGCTTAGCCCGGCTAACCTACGAGCAGTACTTC. Amino acid sequence: CASSLARLTYEQYF.